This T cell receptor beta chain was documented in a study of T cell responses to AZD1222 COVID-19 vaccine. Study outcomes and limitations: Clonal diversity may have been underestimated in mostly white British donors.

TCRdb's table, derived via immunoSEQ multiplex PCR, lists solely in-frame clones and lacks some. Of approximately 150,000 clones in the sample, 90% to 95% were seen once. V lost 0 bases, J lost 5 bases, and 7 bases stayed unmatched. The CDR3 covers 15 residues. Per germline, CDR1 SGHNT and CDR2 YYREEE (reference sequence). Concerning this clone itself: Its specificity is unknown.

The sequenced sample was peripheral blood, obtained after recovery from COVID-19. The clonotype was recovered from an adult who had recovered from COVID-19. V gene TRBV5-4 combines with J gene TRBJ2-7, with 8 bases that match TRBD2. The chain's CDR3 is CASSLESGSHNEQYF. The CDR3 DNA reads TGTGCCAGCAGCTTGGAGAGCGGGAGTCACAACGAGCAGTACTTC.